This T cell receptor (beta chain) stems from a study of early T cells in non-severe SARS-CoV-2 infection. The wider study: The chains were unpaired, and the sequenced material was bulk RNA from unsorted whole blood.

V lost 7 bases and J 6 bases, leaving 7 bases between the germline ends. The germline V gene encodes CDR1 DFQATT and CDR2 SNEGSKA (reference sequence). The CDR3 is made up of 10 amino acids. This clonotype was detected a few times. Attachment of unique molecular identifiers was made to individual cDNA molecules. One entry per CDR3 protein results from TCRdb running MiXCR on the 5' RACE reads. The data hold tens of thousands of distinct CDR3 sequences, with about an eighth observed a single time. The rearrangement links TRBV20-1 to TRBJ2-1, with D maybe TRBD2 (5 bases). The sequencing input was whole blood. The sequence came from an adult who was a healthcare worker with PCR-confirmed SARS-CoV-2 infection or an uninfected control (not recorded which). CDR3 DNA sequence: TGCAGTGGCGGACTCAATGAGCAGTTCTTC. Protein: CSGGLNEQFF.